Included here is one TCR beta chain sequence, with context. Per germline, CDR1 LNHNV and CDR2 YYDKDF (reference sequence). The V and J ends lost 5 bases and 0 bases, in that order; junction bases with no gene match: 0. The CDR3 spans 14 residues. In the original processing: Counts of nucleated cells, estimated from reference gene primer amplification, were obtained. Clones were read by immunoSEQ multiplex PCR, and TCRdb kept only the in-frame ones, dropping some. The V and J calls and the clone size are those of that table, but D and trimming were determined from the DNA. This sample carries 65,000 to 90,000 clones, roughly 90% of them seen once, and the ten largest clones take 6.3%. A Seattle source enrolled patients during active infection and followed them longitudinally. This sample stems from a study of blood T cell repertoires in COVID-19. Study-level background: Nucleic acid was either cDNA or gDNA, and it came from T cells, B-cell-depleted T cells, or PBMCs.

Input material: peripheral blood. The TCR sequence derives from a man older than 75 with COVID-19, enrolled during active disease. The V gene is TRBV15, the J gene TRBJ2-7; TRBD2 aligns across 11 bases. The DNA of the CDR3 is TGTGCCACCAGCCTAGCGGGGGGCTCCTACGAGCAGTACTTC. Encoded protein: CATSLAGGSYEQYF.